This TCR beta chain appears in the sequencing data of a study of T-cell memory formation after mild COVID-19. 5'RACE with constant-segment primers yielded barcoded, UMI-tagged TCR alpha and TCR beta cDNA libraries. TCRdb re-derived calls from the 5' RACE reads in MiXCR, one entry per CDR3 protein. Of roughly 86,000 distinct CDR3 sequences listed, more than 13% are singletons. In this sample, this clonotype turned up once. Germline V gene lookup returns CDR1 SGHTA and CDR2 FQGNSA. This CDR3 spans 16 amino acids. After removal of 4 bases from V and 10 bases from J, the junction contained 10 bases not matched to a gene.

Sequenced input: PBMCs or a T cell subset sorted from them (not recorded which). The chain employs TRBV7-2 and TRBJ1-6; 10 positions agree with TRBD1. This TCR came from a man aged 18 to 29 who had mild COVID-19 (a few samples of this study predate the infection). Cell type and time point are not known. In DNA form, the CDR3 reads TGTGCCAGCAGCTCGCTCGGGACAGGGGAGGAATCACCCCTCCACTTT. It encodes CASSSLGTGEESPLHF. Variable domain in full (rest from reference TRBV7-2 and TRBJ1-6): GAGVSQSPSNKVTEKGKDVELRCDPISGHTALYWYRQSLGQGLEFLIYFQGNSAPDKSGLPSDRFSAERTGGSVSTLTIQRTQQEDSAVYLCASSSLGTGEESPLHFGNGTRLTVT.